Sequencing of this TCR beta chain was carried out in a study of blood T cell repertoires in COVID-19. Study-wide context: Samples of COVID-19 (acute and convalescent) were obtained from the United States, Italy and Spain. The analysed material was cDNA or gDNA that came from T cells, B-cell-depleted T cells, or PBMCs.

Some clones are missing from TCRdb's copy, which holds only in-frame ones; the method was immunoSEQ multiplex PCR. The sample consists of fewer than 80,000 clones, roughly four fifths of them appearing once. Per germline, CDR1 MDHEN and CDR2 SYDVKM. This CDR3 is built from 14 residues. The V gene end was trimmed by 4 bases and the J gene end by 4 bases; junction bases not matched to a gene: 4. The sequence derives from a human donor in a cohort sampled during active COVID-19. The chain carries TRBV28 and TRBJ2-1; 7 bases match TRBD1. Sequencing input: peripheral blood. DNA for the CDR3: TGTGCCAGCAGTTCCGGGACAGTTTACAATGAGCAGTTCTTC. Translation: CASSSGTVYNEQFF.